This T cell receptor (beta chain) was recovered during a study of blood T cell repertoires in COVID-19. Clones were read by immunoSEQ multiplex PCR, and TCRdb kept only the in-frame ones, dropping some. The data show fewer than 300,000 clones, approximately 87% seen once. Germline CDR1 is KGHSH and CDR2 is LQKENI. Unmatched junction bases numbered 6, after V lost 2 bases and J lost 4 bases. This CDR3 has 15 amino acids. The sequence was collected from a woman between 65 and 79 years old with active or convalescent COVID-19. The chain has TRBV18 and TRBJ1-2, with TRBD1 identical over 8 bases. Sequencing input: peripheral blood. The CDR3 is CASSPDVGTGYGYTF. In DNA, the CDR3 is TGTGCCAGCTCACCAGACGTTGGGACAGGCTATGGCTACACCTTC.